The T cell receptor beta chain described here comes from a study of blood T cell repertoires in COVID-19. In the study overall: There were acute and convalescent COVID-19 samples, and they came from the United States, Italy and Spain. PBMCs, B-cell-depleted T cells, or T cells were the source of the cDNA or gDNA that made up the material.

Under the authors' procedure: Using reference gene primer amplification, nucleated cell counts were estimated. Some clones are missing from TCRdb's copy, which holds only in-frame ones; the method was immunoSEQ multiplex PCR. That table is the source of V, J and clone size, and D and trimming were worked out from the DNA. The repertoire holds 40,000 or so clones, with around 87% as singletons. Germline CDR1 and CDR2: SGHTA and FQGTGA. This CDR3 has 15 amino acids. V was clipped by 2 bases and J by 5 bases; unmatched bases: 8. This TCR was sampled from a man under 40 with active or convalescent COVID-19. The chain carries TRBV7-3 and TRBJ2-5; 7 bases match TRBD2. Sequencing was carried out using peripheral blood. CDR3 region: CASSLGSGLGETQYF. The CDR3 bases are TGTGCCAGCAGCTTAGGTAGCGGGTTGGGGGAGACCCAGTACTTC.